This TCR beta chain comes out of a study of blood T cell repertoires in COVID-19. Study at large: Both acute and convalescent COVID-19 samples were obtained from the United States, Italy and Spain. From T cells, B-cell-depleted T cells, or PBMCs came the material, which was cDNA or gDNA.

Enrolment of Seattle patients took place during active infection, and they were followed longitudinally. Original handling: Researchers report that nucleated cell counts were estimated from reference gene primer amplification. Generated by immunoSEQ multiplex PCR, the TCRdb table keeps only in-frame clones and is missing some. The V and J calls and clone size were taken over from that table, and D and trimming were inferred from the DNA. The repertoire includes some 180,000 clones, roughly four fifths of them detected once, and 9% to 15% sits in the top ten. CDR3 length equals 11 residues. Per germline, CDR1 SGDLS and CDR2 YYNGEE. The V end lost 3 bases, the J end lost 12 bases, and 10 bases lay between the germline ends.

The TCR sequence derives from a woman older than 75 with COVID-19, enrolled during active disease. The sample consisted of peripheral blood. This rearrangement joins TRBV9 to TRBJ2-1; D remains ambiguous. The chain's CDR3 is CASSDEAGQFF. CDR3 DNA sequence: TGTGCCAGCAGCGACGAGGCTGGGCAGTTCTTC.